This note documents a single T cell receptor beta chain sequence. Under the authors' procedure: Using reference gene primer amplification, nucleated cell counts were estimated. Sequenced by immunoSEQ multiplex PCR; TCRdb stores in-frame clones only, minus some. V and J calls and clone size are as listed in that table; D and trimming were resolved from the DNA. The profile covers about 250,000 clones, with about nine tenths appearing a single time and 2.5% to 3% taken by the ten largest. The entry originates in a study of blood T cell repertoires in COVID-19. Turning to the study itself: PBMCs, B-cell-depleted T cells, or T cells provided the cDNA or gDNA that made up the material.

The V and J ends lost 3 bases and 8 bases, in that order; junction bases with no gene match: 7. CDR1 is SGHDN and CDR2 is FVKESK in the germline V gene. This CDR3 is built from 16 residues. This sequence was found in a woman aged 25 to 45 with active or convalescent COVID-19. Sequenced sample: peripheral blood. The V and J genes are TRBV14 and TRBJ1-6, with 10 bases fitting TRBD1. Written as DNA, the CDR3 is TGTGCCAGCAGCCAGATGGGACAGGGGTTTTATTCACCCCTCCACTTT. It yields the protein CASSQMGQGFYSPLHF.